These 24 T cell receptor beta chains were sequenced from one sample in a study of blood T cell repertoires in COVID-19. The data were produced by immunoSEQ multiplex PCR, yet TCRdb's version contains in-frame clones alone and is incomplete. The repertoire includes 100,000 to 150,000 clones, more than 75% of them detected once, and more than 3.5% sits in the top ten. The specimen sequenced was peripheral blood. The receptors derive from a woman in her sixties with acute or convalescent COVID-19.

The V call is TRBV5-4, the J call TRBJ1-4; tentative D call: TRBD1 (6 bases). The V gene's germline CDR1 is SGHNT and CDR2 YYREEE (reference sequence). The V and J ends lost 3 bases and 6 bases respectively, with 15 bases between them. The CDR3 length is 15 residues. CDR3 sequence reads: CASSSSGDTDEKLFF. CDR3 in DNA: TGTGCCAGCAGCTCCTCAGGGGATACAGATGAAAAACTGTTTTTT.

This chain connects TRBV19 to TRBJ2-2, with D possibly being TRBD2 (5 bases). Trimming pared 2 bases from V and 0 bases from J, leaving 13 bases between. Germline V gene data show CDR1 as LNHDA and CDR2 as SQIVND (reference sequence). The CDR3 length is 17 residues. The CDR3 DNA reads TGTGCCAGTAGTATACTCGGGGTACGGGCGAACACCGGGGAGCTGTTTTTT. Translated, it gives CASSILGVRANTGELFF.

The gene calls are TRBV10-1 and TRBJ1-1; D is unclear. V lost 0 bases, J lost 1 base, and 6 bases lay in between. This CDR3 spans 14 amino acids. CDR1 WNHNN and CDR2 SYGVQD come from the germline V gene (reference sequence). CDR3 sequence: CASSESLWNTEAFF. DNA of the CDR3: TGCGCCAGCAGTGAGTCGTTATGGAACACTGAAGCTTTCTTT.

The V and J genes are TRBV3-1 (or the pseudogene TRBV3-2) and TRBJ1-5; TRBD1 might be the D (5 bases). Germline lookup yields CDR1 LGHDT and CDR2 YNNKEL (reference sequence). This CDR3 contains 14 residues. Trimming shortened V by 8 bases and J by 0 bases, and 11 bases separated the two germline ends. The CDR3 spells CASADSNSNQPQHF. The CDR3 DNA follows: TGTGCCAGCGCCGACAGTAATAGCAATCAGCCCCAGCATTTT.

The chain links TRBV14 to TRBJ1-6; tentative D call: TRBD1 (6 bases). The V end was cut by 6 bases, the J end by 7 bases, with 13 bases between. The CDR3 length is 14 residues. Germline-derived CDR1 and CDR2 are SGHDN and FVKESK. DNA of the CDR3: TGTGCCAGCAGTTCGGACAGTACAAATTCACCCCTCCACTTT. Amino acid sequence: CASSSDSTNSPLHF.

The chain carries TRBV6-5 and TRBJ1-5; D remains ambiguous. Trimming removed 0 bases at V and 1 base at J, with 7 bases between. Looked up from germline, CDR1 is MNHEY and CDR2 is SVGAGI. This CDR3 has 15 residues. CDR3 bases: TGTGCCAGCAGTTACTCGCGCCAAAGCAATCAGCCCCAGCATTTT. It specifies CASSYSRQSNQPQHF.

The V and J genes are TRBV11-3 and TRBJ2-3; possible D gene TRBD2, 6 bases. This CDR3 is 12 amino acids long. V lost 8 bases and J lost 4, with 10 bases in between. The germline V gene encodes CDR1 SGHNT and CDR2 YENEEA. The DNA for the CDR3 is TGTGCCAGCGGAGGGCGATCAGATACGCAGTATTTT. It translates to CASGGRSDTQYF.

The V call is TRBV18, the J call TRBJ2-7, with unresolved D. V was shortened by 6 bases and J by 5 bases, with 8 bases between the two germline ends. CDR3 size: 11 residues. Per germline, CDR1 KGHSH and CDR2 LQKENI. The CDR3 DNA is TGTGCCAGCTCCCTCCAGGACGAGCAGTACTTC. This codes for CASSLQDEQYF. Supplemented by reference TRBV18 and TRBJ2-7, the full variable domain reads NAGVMQNPRHLVRRRGQEARLRCSPMKGHSHVYWYRQLPEEGLKFMVYLQKENIIDESGMPKERFSAEFPKEGPSILRIQQVVRGDSAAYFCASSLQDEQYFGPGTRLTVT.

V is TRBV12-5 and J is TRBJ2-1; D unresolved. Germline V CDR1 and CDR2: LGHNT, FRNRAP. The CDR3 has 14 residues. V lost 0 bases and J lost 4, with 7 bases in between. Written as DNA, the CDR3 is TGTGCTAGTGGTTTGGTAGGAGAGTACAATGAGCAGTTCTTC. It yields the protein CASGLVGEYNEQFF.

The V call is TRBV6-5, the J call TRBJ2-7, with TRBD1 identical over 7 bases. The CDR3 is 14 residues long. Germline assignment: CDR1 MNHEY and CDR2 SVGAGI. The CDR3 spells CATIRDRASYEQYF. The CDR3 nucleotides read TGTGCAACCATCCGGGACAGAGCTTCCTACGAGCAGTACTTC.

The gene calls are TRBV15 and TRBJ1-5; D might be TRBD1 (5 bases). This CDR3 is built from 15 residues. The V end lost 0 bases, the J end lost 6 bases, and 12 bases lay between the germline ends. Germline values: CDR1 LNHNV, CDR2 YYDKDF (reference sequence). The CDR3 here is CATSREGGGVQPQHF. The CDR3, as DNA: TGTGCCACCAGCAGAGAGGGCGGGGGAGTTCAGCCCCAGCATTTT.

The J gene is TRBJ1-1, the V gene TRBV11-1; possibly TRBD1 for D (5 bases). The V and J ends lost 7 bases and 8 bases respectively, with 17 bases between them. The germline V gene has CDR1 SGHAT and CDR2 FQDESV (reference sequence). This CDR3 has 13 residues. The CDR3 region is CASTNVGRREAFF. The CDR3 DNA sequence: TGTGCCAGCACCAACGTGGGGCGCCGGGAAGCTTTCTTT.

The CDR3 reads CAISVGQAKDSPLHF. The DNA for the CDR3 is TGTGCCATCAGTGTAGGACAGGCCAAGGATTCACCCCTCCACTTT. The chain has TRBV10-3 and TRBJ1-6; 7 nucleotides align to TRBD1. Germline CDR1 is ENHRY and CDR2 is SYGVKD. The J segment lost 8 bases and the V segment lost 4 bases, leaving 8 bases of the junction unmatched. This CDR3 has 15 residues.

The chain recombines TRBV18 with TRBJ2-6, with D possibly being TRBD1 (5 bases). The germline V and J ends were trimmed by 3 bases and 0 bases, with 15 bases remaining between them. Germline lookup yields CDR1 KGHSH and CDR2 LQKENI. This CDR3 spans 18 amino acids. CDR3: CASSPEQSGLSGANVLTF. The CDR3 DNA reads as TGTGCCAGCTCACCGGAACAATCAGGGCTCTCTGGGGCCAACGTCCTGACTTTC.

The chain uses TRBV7-3 and TRBJ2-2, with 10 bases fitting TRBD2. The CDR3 has 17 amino acids. Germline CDR1 SGHTA, CDR2 FQGTGA. Trimming cost V 8 bases and J 4 bases; bases outside gene matches: 13. Here the CDR3 DNA reads TGTGCCAGCGCAAGGACAGCGGGAGGGCCGGGCACCGGGGAGCTGTTTTTT. It translates to CASARTAGGPGTGELFF.

In its sample, this clone was seen once. Here the CDR3 reads CASSVGVLAGGQEQFF. CDR3 nucleotides: TGTGCCAGCAGTGTCGGGGTACTAGCGGGCGGCCAGGAGCAGTTCTTC. This rearrangement joins TRBV27 to TRBJ2-1, with TRBD2 identical over 9 bases. The CDR3 runs to 16 residues. V shed 5 bases and J 10 bases; nucleotides not matched to a gene: 15. Germline values: CDR1 MNHEY, CDR2 SMNVEV (reference sequence).

The CDR3 DNA sequence: TGTGCCAGCAGCTCCGGACAGGGGGGCATGGATACGCAGTATTTT. It is translated as CASSSGQGGMDTQYF. The J gene is TRBJ2-3, the V gene TRBV7-8; 10 bases agree with TRBD1. Germline assignment: CDR1 SGHVS and CDR2 FQNEAQ. The CDR3 is made up of 15 amino acids. Unmatched junction bases numbered 7, after V lost 4 bases and J lost 6 bases.

This rearrangement joins TRBV29-1 to TRBJ2-3; D is possibly TRBD1 (5 bases). Trimming removed 3 bases from V and 2 bases from J, with 12 bases in between. CDR1 is SQVTM and CDR2 is ANQGSEA in the germline V gene. This CDR3 comprises 14 residues. This CDR3 is CSVEASGHTDTQYF. Written as DNA, the CDR3 is TGCAGCGTTGAGGCGTCAGGGCACACAGATACGCAGTATTTT.

The chain employs TRBV29-1 and TRBJ1-2, with D possibly being TRBD1 (5 bases). The germline V gene encodes CDR1 SQVTM and CDR2 ANQGSEA. The V and J ends lost 4 bases and 5 bases respectively, with 8 bases between them. The CDR3 consists of 11 residues. The CDR3, as DNA: TGCAGCGTTGTAACAGGTTATGGCTACACCTTC. Translation: CSVVTGYGYTF.

The V call is TRBV19, the J call TRBJ1-2; tentatively, D is TRBD1 (5 bases). This CDR3 is 14 amino acids long. Trimming left V 5 bases short and J 6 bases short, with 16 bases between. The germline V gene encodes CDR1 LNHDA and CDR2 SQIVND (reference sequence). Here the CDR3 reads CASSPQGRRDGYTF. The CDR3 DNA is TGTGCCAGTAGTCCCCAGGGCAGGAGGGATGGCTACACCTTC.

This clone was observed a handful of times. The genes are TRBV7-2 and TRBJ1-5, with D possibly TRBD1 on 5 matching bases. The germline V gene encodes CDR1 SGHTA and CDR2 FQGNSA. Trimming left V 3 bases short and J 5 bases short, with 17 bases between. CDR3 size: 16 residues. The CDR3 spells CASSFPTARNDQPQHF. CDR3 DNA sequence: TGTGCCAGCAGCTTCCCGACAGCCAGAAACGATCAGCCCCAGCATTTT.

The CDR3 nucleotides read TGCGCCAGCAGAATTGGACTAGCCGGTGTCTGGAATGAGCAGTTCTTC. This encodes CASRIGLAGVWNEQFF. The chain joins TRBV10-2 to TRBJ2-1; 8 nucleotides line up with TRBD2. After removal of 6 bases from V and 7 bases from J, the junction contained 14 bases not matched to a gene. The CDR3 has 16 amino acids. Germline values: CDR1 WSHSY, CDR2 SAAADI.

This sequence joins TRBV7-2 and TRBJ2-5, with D possibly being TRBD2 (6 bases). The CDR3 is 14 residues long. CDR1 is SGHTA, CDR2 FQGNSA, per germline. With 5 bases removed from V and 5 bases from J, the gap between germline ends came to 15 bases. As DNA, the CDR3 is TGTGCCAGCAGCGGGACTCCCAAGGGGGAGACCCAGTACTTC. Its protein product is CASSGTPKGETQYF. The variable domain in full, completed from reference TRBV7-2 and TRBJ2-5, reads GAGVSQSPSNKVTEKGKDVELRCDPISGHTALYWYRQSLGQGLEFLIYFQGNSAPDKSGLPSDRFSAERTGGSVSTLTIQRTQQEDSAVYLCASSGTPKGETQYFGPGTRLLVL.

This sequence joins TRBV5-1 and TRBJ2-2; 11 bases are a match to TRBD1. Germline assignment: CDR1 SGHRS and CDR2 YFSETQ. The CDR3 is 20 residues long. The ends lost 0 bases at V and 7 bases at J; junction bases unmatched: 17. As DNA, the CDR3 is TGCGCCAGCAGCTTGGCCCCTCTTGGGGACAGGGGGATCGTAGGCGGGGAGCTGTTTTTT. It specifies CASSLAPLGDRGIVGGELFF.